This is a list of T cell receptor beta chains from one sample in a study of blood T cell repertoires in COVID-19. TCRdb keeps only in-frame clones here, not all; method: immunoSEQ multiplex PCR. The profile covers 290,000 or so clones, with roughly 85% appearing a single time and approximately 5% taken by the ten largest. The sequenced sample was PBMCs or T cells enriched from blood (not recorded which). Source of these receptors: a man aged 40-49 years who had been exposed to COVID-19. CDR3s include the opening cysteine and the closing phenylalanine or tryptophan. Each record gives: V gene, D gene, clone size, J gene, CDR3 DNA, CDR3 protein. D genes are given only for firm matches. The listing skips clone size in some rows; elsewhere it reads once, few, many or a size class.

>TRBV5-6|TRBD2|.|TRBJ2-1
TGTGCCAGCAGCGGAGGCCAGCGGGAGGGCTATGAGCAGTTCTTC
CASSGGQREGYEQFF
>TRBV19|.|.|TRBJ1-5
TGTGCCAGTACCTTAACCGTCGGGACACTGCGTCAGCCCCAGCATTTT
CASTLTVGTLRQPQHF
>TRBV2|.|.|TRBJ2-3
TGTGCCAGCAGGGCGGAGGTCTCAGATACGCAGTATTTT
CASRAEVSDTQYF
>TRBV5-4|.|medium-sized|TRBJ1-1
TGTGCCAGGGGGACATCTGAACAGGGCACCACTGAAGCTTTCTTT
CARGTSEQGTTEAFF
>TRBV9|.|.|TRBJ2-3
TGTGCCAGCAGCGTAGCTAGAGTTGACGATACGCAGTATTTT
CASSVARVDDTQYF
>TRBV5-1|.|.|TRBJ1-1
TGCGCCAGCAGCTCGTCAGGAGGATCGACTGAAGCTTTCTTT
CASSSSGGSTEAFF
>TRBV6-6|TRBD1|.|TRBJ1-5
TGTGCCAGCAGCCCCTCCGGGGACAGGGGGATTCAGCCCCAGCATTTT
CASSPSGDRGIQPQHF
>TRBV7-9|.|.|TRBJ2-5
TGTGCCAGCAGTCGGCAAGAGACCCAGTACTTC
CASSRQETQYF
>TRBV6-5|.|.|TRBJ2-3
TGTGCCAGCAGTTCGCCGGGGTCTGAGACAGATACGCAGTATTTT
CASSSPGSETDTQYF
>TRBV5-4|TRBD2|.|TRBJ2-3
TGTGCCAGCAGGTCCTCTAGCGGGGCTAGCACAGATACGCAGTATTTT
CASRSSSGASTDTQYF
>TRBV5-1|.|.|TRBJ2-5
TGCGCCAGCAGCTTGGCCGAGGGCGTGCTGGAGACCCAGTACTTC
CASSLAEGVLETQYF
>TRBV6-5|.|.|TRBJ2-7
TGTGCCAGCAGTTACGGATCTAGCGCGAAATCCTACGAGCAGTACTTC
CASSYGSSAKSYEQYF
>TRBV10-3|TRBD1|few|TRBJ2-7
TGTGCCATCAGACAGGGGATTCTCGACGAGCAGTACTTC
CAIRQGILDEQYF
>TRBV10-2|.|.|TRBJ2-3
TGCGCCAGCTGCGAACTTGCAGATACGCAGTATTTT
CASCELADTQYF
>TRBV3-1/TRBV3-2|.|.|TRBJ2-3
TGTGCCAGCAGCCAAAGCGAGGCAGGGAGCACAGATACGCAGTATTTT
CASSQSEAGSTDTQYF
>TRBV7-8|.|.|TRBJ1-5
TGTGCCAGCAGCACATACAATCAGCCCCAGCATTTT
CASSTYNQPQHF
>TRBV11-2|.|.|TRBJ1-2
TGTGCCAGCACCCCGGGGGGGGAAGGTAATGGCTACACCTTC
CASTPGGEGNGYTF
>TRBV29-1|.|.|TRBJ1-4
TGCAGCGTTGAGTGGTTTGGAGTCGATGAAAAACTGTTTTTT
CSVEWFGVDEKLFF
>TRBV30|TRBD2|.|TRBJ2-7
TGTGCCTGGGAGATAGCGGGAGGCTACGAGCAGTACTTC
CAWEIAGGYEQYF
>TRBV5-1|.|.|TRBJ2-2
TGCGCCAGCAGCTCTATGGTGGACACCGGGGAGCTGTTTTTT
CASSSMVDTGELFF
>TRBV7-8|.|.|TRBJ1-6
TGTGCCAGCAGCCAGCGCGAACGTTGGTCCCCCCTCCACTTT
CASSQRERWSPLHF
>TRBV24-1|.|.|TRBJ2-2
TGTGCCACCAGTGATCCTACTAGTTCCGGGGAGCTGTTTTTT
CATSDPTSSGELFF
>TRBV5-6|.|few|TRBJ2-7
TGTGCCAGCAGCTCGTCCTACGAGCAGTACTTC
CASSSSYEQYF
>TRBV5-1|.|few|TRBJ2-2
TGCGCCAGCAGCTTGGGACAGATGAACACCGGGGAGCTGTTTTTT
CASSLGQMNTGELFF
>TRBV5-1|TRBD1|.|TRBJ1-2
TGCGCCAGCAGCTTGGGGGACAGGAACGGCTACACCTTC
CASSLGDRNGYTF
>TRBV18|.|.|TRBJ1-1
TGTGCCAGCTCACCGGGGCGCGGGGCGAACACTGAAGCTTTCTTT
CASSPGRGANTEAFF
>TRBV7-9|.|.|TRBJ2-1
TGTGCCAGCAGCTCCCCAATCTACAATGAGCAGTTCTTC
CASSSPIYNEQFF
>TRBV18|.|.|TRBJ2-3
TGTGCCAGCTCAAACAGGGGCACAGATACGCAGTATTTT
CASSNRGTDTQYF
>TRBV11-2|.|.|TRBJ1-1
TGTGCCAGCAGCTTAGTACCTGTCCTACGGGGAGCAGCTTTCTTT
CASSLVPVLRGAAFF
>TRBV19|TRBD1|.|TRBJ1-2
TGTGCCAGTAGTACTCTCCCCGGGACAGGGGGTTTAGGCTATGGCTACACCTTC
CASSTLPGTGGLGYGYTF
>TRBV2|.|.|TRBJ1-6
TGTGCCAGCAGTGAAGCGCGGGTAGCCGGGGTTCTCCTCCACTTT
CASSEARVAGVLLHF
>TRBV12-5|.|once|TRBJ1-5
TGTGCTAGTGGTTTGGTAGCGGGGGAGCAGCCCCAGCATTTT
CASGLVAGEQPQHF
>TRBV18|TRBD1|.|TRBJ1-1
TGTGCCAGCTCACCATGGGGACAGGGCGGAAACACTGAAGCTTTCTTT
CASSPWGQGGNTEAFF
>TRBV19|.|once|TRBJ1-5
TGTGCCAGTACCACCGTCGGGGTCAATCAGCCCCAGCATTTT
CASTTVGVNQPQHF
>TRBV27|.|.|TRBJ2-7
TGTGCCAGTGGCGGGTCCTACTTGCGGGCGGCTGGAGAGCAGTACTTC
CASGGSYLRAAGEQYF
>TRBV6-1|.|few|TRBJ2-3
TGTGCCAGCAGTGACCCGGGGATAGATACGCAGTATTTT
CASSDPGIDTQYF
>TRBV5-1|.|many|TRBJ2-7
TGCGCCAGCCGCACGGGCCAAACGGGGGAGCAGTACTTC
CASRTGQTGEQYF
>TRBV19|.|.|TRBJ2-3
TGTGCCAGTAGTTACGGACTTCCTTTGACGGTAGATACGCAGTATTTT
CASSYGLPLTVDTQYF
>TRBV19|TRBD1|.|TRBJ2-2
TGTGCCAGTAGTTCCCGGACAGGGGCAGACGTCGCGCTGTTTTTT
CASSSRTGADVALFF
>TRBV5-1|.|.|TRBJ1-1
TGCGTAACAGCCCGGGGTAAGAACACTGAAGCTTTCTTT
CVTARGKNTEAFF
>TRBV3-1/TRBV3-2|.|few|TRBJ2-7
TGTGCCAGCAGCCAAATGGGGGGTGGTGGGGCCTACGAGCAGTACTTC
CASSQMGGGGAYEQYF
>TRBV5-1|TRBD2|.|TRBJ2-1
TGCGCCAGCAGCGAAGGACTAGCGCAAGGTGAGCAGTTCTTC
CASSEGLAQGEQFF
>TRBV7-3|.|.|TRBJ2-6
TGTGCCAGCAGGGCCGCTGGGGCCAACGTCCTGACTTTC
CASRAAGANVLTF
>TRBV12-3/TRBV12-4|.|.|TRBJ1-5
TGTGCCAGCAGTTTTGGGAGGGGGCAGCCCCAGCATTTT
CASSFGRGQPQHF
>TRBV30|.|.|TRBJ1-1
TGTGCCTGGAGATTTGAACAGTCGAACACTGAAGCTTTCTTT
CAWRFEQSNTEAFF
>TRBV3-1/TRBV3-2|TRBD1|once|TRBJ1-1
TGTGCCAGCAGCTCAGGGGGTATGAGTGAAGCTTTCTTT
CASSSGGMSEAFF
>TRBV19|.|.|TRBJ2-2
TGTGCCAGTAGTCGTGACAGAAACGGGGAGCTGTTTTTT
CASSRDRNGELFF